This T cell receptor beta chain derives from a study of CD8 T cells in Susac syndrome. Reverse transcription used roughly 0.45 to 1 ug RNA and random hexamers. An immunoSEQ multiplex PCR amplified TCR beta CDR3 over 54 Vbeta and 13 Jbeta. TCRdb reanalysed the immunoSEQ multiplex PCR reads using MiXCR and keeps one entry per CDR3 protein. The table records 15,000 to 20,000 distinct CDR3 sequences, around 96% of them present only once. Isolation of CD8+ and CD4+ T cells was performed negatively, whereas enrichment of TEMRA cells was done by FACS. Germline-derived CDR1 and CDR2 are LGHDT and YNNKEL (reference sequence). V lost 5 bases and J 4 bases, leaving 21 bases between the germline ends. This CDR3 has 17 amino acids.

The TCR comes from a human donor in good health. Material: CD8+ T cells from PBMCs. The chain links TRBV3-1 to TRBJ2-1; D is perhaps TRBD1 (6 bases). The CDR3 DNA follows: TGTGCCAGCAGCTTACAACAGGGAATAGGGACGTACAATGAGCAGTTCTTC. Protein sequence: CASSLQQGIGTYNEQFF.